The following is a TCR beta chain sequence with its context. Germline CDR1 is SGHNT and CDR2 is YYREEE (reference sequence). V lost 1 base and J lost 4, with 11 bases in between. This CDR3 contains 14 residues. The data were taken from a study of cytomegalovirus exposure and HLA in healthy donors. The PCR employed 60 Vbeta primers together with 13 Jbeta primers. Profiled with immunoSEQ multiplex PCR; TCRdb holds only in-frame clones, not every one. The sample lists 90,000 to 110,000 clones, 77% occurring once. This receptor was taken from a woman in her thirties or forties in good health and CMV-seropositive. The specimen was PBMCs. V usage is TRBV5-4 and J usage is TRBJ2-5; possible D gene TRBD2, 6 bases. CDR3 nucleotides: TGTGCCAGCAGCTTGAAGGAGGGAACAGAGACCCAGTACTTC. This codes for CASSLKEGTETQYF.